Listed below are T cell receptor beta chains from one sample, sequenced in a study of T cells in Graves' hyperthyroidism and ophthalmopathy. TCRdb re-analysed the multiplex PCR reads in MiXCR, keeping a single row per CDR3 protein. Of 550,000 to 700,000 distinct CDR3 sequences listed, roughly 14% are singletons. The specimen was blood. The receptors here all came from a middle-aged woman with Graves' ophthalmopathy. Each CDR3 is given with its conserved first and last residue. The D gene is left open where the match is weak. Rows give clone size only sometimes, using once, few, many, or a class for an expanded clone.

>TRBJ1-1|TRBD1|TRBV29-1|many
TGCAGCGTTGAAGGCCAGGGGGCGGAAGCTTTCTTT
CSVEGQGAEAFF
>TRBJ2-5|NA|TRBV30|many
TGTGCCTGGAGCTTGACGGGAGTTCTAGAGACCCAGTACTTC
CAWSLTGVLETQYF
>TRBJ2-5|NA|TRBV5-5|many
TGTGCCAGCAGAATACTTCAAGAGACCCAGTACTTC
CASRILQETQYF
>TRBJ1-1|NA|TRBV5-1|many
TGCGCCAGCAGCTACGCTACAGGGATTGACACTGAAGCTTTCTTT
CASSYATGIDTEAFF
>TRBJ1-1|TRBD1|TRBV20-1|NA
TGCAGTGCTCGGGACAGGGGAGGGACAACTGAAGCTTTCTTT
CSARDRGGTTEAFF
>TRBJ2-5|TRBD2|TRBV27|many
TGTGCCAGCTTAGCGGGAGGGGAAGAGACCCAGTACTTC
CASLAGGEETQYF
>TRBJ1-1|NA|TRBV11-2|NA
TGTGCCAGCAGCCCCAACGAAATGCCCCTCAACACTGAAGCTTTCTTT
CASSPNEMPLNTEAFF
>TRBJ2-7|NA|TRBV5-5|many
TGTGCCAGCAGCTTGGAGCTAGGCGTCGCCTACGAGCAGTACTTC
CASSLELGVAYEQYF
>TRBJ2-5|TRBD1|TRBV20-1|NA
TGCAGTGCTGAACAGGGGGCGGGAGAGACCCAGTACTTC
CSAEQGAGETQYF
>TRBJ2-5|NA|TRBV28|many
TGTGCCAGCAGTTCGGGGGGGACAGGGCAAGAGACCCAGTACTTC
CASSSGGTGQETQYF
>TRBJ2-5|NA|TRBV20-1|few
TGCAGTGCTAGGCGGGACAGAGTCCAAGAGACCCAGTACTTC
CSARRDRVQETQYF
>TRBJ2-7|TRBD2|TRBV12-3/TRBV12-4|many
TGTGCCAGCAGGGCCGGGACTAGCGGACTATACGAGCAGTACTTC
CASRAGTSGLYEQYF
>TRBJ2-2|NA|TRBV6-2/TRBV6-3|many
TGTGCGTCTCACGGAAAGATTAACACCGGGGAGCTGTTTTTT
CASHGKINTGELFF
>TRBJ1-3|TRBD1|TRBV6-5|many
TGTGCCAGCAGAACCACAGGGGTCGTAAACACCATATATTTT
CASRTTGVVNTIYF
>TRBJ1-2|NA|TRBV29-1|few
TGCAGCGTTGAAGGTTCGCACGGCTACACCTTC
CSVEGSHGYTF
>TRBJ1-2|NA|TRBV20-1|NA
TGCAGTGCTAGGCCATCGACTGGGAGGATTGGCTACACCTTC
CSARPSTGRIGYTF
>TRBJ2-7|TRBD1|TRBV28|NA
TGTGCCAGCAGACCAAGGACAGGGCGGGACTACGAGCAGTACTTC
CASRPRTGRDYEQYF
>TRBJ2-7|TRBD2|TRBV4-1|many
TGCGCCAGCAGCCCCCGGGGGGATGCCTACGAGCAGTACTTC
CASSPRGDAYEQYF
>TRBJ1-5|NA|TRBV12-3/TRBV12-4|many
TGTGCCAGCAGTTACGGGATGGGCAATCAGCCCCAGCATTTT
CASSYGMGNQPQHF
>TRBJ2-7|NA|TRBV11-2|few
TGTGCCAGCAGCTTATTGGGCTTAGGCGAGCAGTACTTC
CASSLLGLGEQYF
>TRBJ1-1|NA|TRBV20-1|once
TGCAGTGCTAGAGATCAGTTTCAGGGGTTGGGTGAAGCTTTCTTT
CSARDQFQGLGEAFF
>TRBJ2-5|TRBD2|TRBV7-2|many
TGTGCCAGCAGCCGGGGACTAGCGGAGACCCAGTACTTC
CASSRGLAETQYF
>TRBJ1-6|NA|TRBV4-3|NA
TGCGCCAGCAGCCAAGAGGGTGGTTCACCCCTCCACTTT
CASSQEGGSPLHF
>TRBJ1-1|NA|TRBV29-1|many
TGCAGCGTTGATTACAGCATGAACACTGAAGCTTTCTTT
CSVDYSMNTEAFF
>TRBJ2-2|NA|TRBV4-1|many
TGCGCCAGCTCTCATGGGGCCACCATATCAGGGGAGCTGTTTTTT
CASSHGATISGELFF
>TRBJ1-2|NA|TRBV7-6|once
TGTGCCAGCAGCTTAGTGCTCAGACCAAACTATGGCTACACCTTC
CASSLVLRPNYGYTF
>TRBJ2-7|NA|TRBV10-3|many
TGTGCCATCACTGACGGTAGTAGGGAGCAGTACTTC
CAITDGSREQYF